This T cell receptor beta chain derives from a study of OX40 agonist ivuxolimab in advanced cancers. TCRdb's table, derived via immunoSEQ multiplex PCR, lists solely in-frame clones and lacks some. Of tens of thousands of clones in the sample, 92% were seen once. V gave up 3 bases and J gave up 3 bases; unmatched junction bases: 2. The germline gives CDR1 SGHTA, CDR2 FQGTGA. This CDR3 spans 14 amino acids. Overall study findings and caveats: Expanded clones tended on average to be more numerous among CD8+ T cells than CD4+.

Regarding this clone: The antigen remains unidentified.

The clonotype originates from an adult with an advanced solid tumor such as melanoma, head and neck, liver or kidney cancer. The chain couples TRBV7-3 to TRBJ2-7; 10 bases agree with TRBD1. This material consisted of CD4+ or CD8+ T cells sorted from blood, taken in a trial of the OX40 agonist ivuxolimab. CDR3 sequence: CASSLTGGGYEQYF. CDR3 nucleotides: TGTGCCAGCAGCTTGACAGGGGGCGGCTACGAGCAGTACTTC.